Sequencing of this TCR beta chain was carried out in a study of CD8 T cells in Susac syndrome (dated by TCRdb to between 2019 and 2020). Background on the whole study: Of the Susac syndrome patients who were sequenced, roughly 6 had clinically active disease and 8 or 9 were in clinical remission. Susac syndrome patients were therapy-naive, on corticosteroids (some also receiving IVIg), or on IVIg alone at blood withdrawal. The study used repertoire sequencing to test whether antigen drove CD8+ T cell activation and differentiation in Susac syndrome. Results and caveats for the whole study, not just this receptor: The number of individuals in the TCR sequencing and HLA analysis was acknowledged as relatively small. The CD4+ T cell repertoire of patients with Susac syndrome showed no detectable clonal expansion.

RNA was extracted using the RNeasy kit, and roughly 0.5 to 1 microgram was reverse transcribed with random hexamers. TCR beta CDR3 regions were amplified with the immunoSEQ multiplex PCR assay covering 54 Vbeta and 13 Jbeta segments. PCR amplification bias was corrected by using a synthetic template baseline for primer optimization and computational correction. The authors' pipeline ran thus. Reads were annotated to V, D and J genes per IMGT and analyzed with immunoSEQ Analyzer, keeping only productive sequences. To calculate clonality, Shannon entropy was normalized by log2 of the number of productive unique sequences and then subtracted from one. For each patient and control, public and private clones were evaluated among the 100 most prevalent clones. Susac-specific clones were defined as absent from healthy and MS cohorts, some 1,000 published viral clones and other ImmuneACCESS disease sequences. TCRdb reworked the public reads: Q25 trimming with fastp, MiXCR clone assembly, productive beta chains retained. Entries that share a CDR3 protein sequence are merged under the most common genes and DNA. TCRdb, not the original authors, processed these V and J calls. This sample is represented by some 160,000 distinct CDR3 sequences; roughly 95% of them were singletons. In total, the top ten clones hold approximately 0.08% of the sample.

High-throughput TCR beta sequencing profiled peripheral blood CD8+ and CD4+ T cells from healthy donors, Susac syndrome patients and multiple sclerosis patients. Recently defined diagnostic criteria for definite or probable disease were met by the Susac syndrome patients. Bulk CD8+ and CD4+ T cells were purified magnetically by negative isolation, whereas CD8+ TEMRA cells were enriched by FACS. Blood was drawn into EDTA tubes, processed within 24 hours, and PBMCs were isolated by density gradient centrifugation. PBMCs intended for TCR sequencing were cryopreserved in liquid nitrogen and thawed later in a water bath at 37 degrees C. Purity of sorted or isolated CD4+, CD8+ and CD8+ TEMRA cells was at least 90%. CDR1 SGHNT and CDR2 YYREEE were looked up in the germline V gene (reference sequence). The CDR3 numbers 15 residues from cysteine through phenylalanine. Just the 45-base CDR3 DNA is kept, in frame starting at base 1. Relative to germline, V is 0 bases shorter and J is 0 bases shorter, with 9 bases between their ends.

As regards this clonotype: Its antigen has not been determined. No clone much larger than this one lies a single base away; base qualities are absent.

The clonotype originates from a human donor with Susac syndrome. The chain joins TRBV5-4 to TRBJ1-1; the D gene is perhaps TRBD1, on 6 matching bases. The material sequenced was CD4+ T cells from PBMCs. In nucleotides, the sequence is TGTGCCAGCAGCTTGGCCGGGACAATGAACACTGAAGCTTTCTTT. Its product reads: CASSLAGTMNTEAFF.